Shown below are 11 T cell receptor beta chains from a single sample sequenced in a study of T cell responses to AZD1222 COVID-19 vaccine. This table comes from immunoSEQ multiplex PCR, and its TCRdb copy is limited to in-frame clones, with some not included. The sample has fewer than 120,000 clones, about 81% seen once. The specimen comprised peripheral blood, sampled on day 0 of AZD1222 vaccination. These receptors were taken from an adult in good health.

This clone has a single count. The gene calls are TRBV19 and TRBJ2-4; 10 nucleotides line up with TRBD2. Per the germline V gene, CDR1 is LNHDA and CDR2 is SQIVND (reference sequence). The J segment lost 5 bases and the V segment lost 3 bases, leaving 19 bases of the junction unmatched. This CDR3 is 20 amino acids long. The CDR3 spells CASSMEGQAGGPRSQNIQYF. CDR3 nucleotide sequence: TGTGCCAGTAGTATGGAAGGGCAAGCGGGGGGGCCACGATCCCAAAACATTCAGTACTTC.

The chain couples TRBV4-3 to TRBJ1-2, with D possibly TRBD1 on 6 matching bases. The CDR3 sequence is 14 residues long. V was cut by 0 bases and J by 5 bases, with 10 bases left in between. Germline CDR1 LGHNA, CDR2 YSLEER. The CDR3 DNA follows: TGCGCCAGCAGCCAAGAACAGGGTGGTTATGGCTACACCTTC. Residues: CASSQEQGGYGYTF.

This clone turned up a few times. This chain connects TRBV2 to TRBJ2-7; D perhaps matches TRBD2 (6 bases). Germline V gives CDR1 SNHLY, CDR2 FYNNEI. This CDR3 has 13 amino acids. The V gene lost 4 bases and the J gene lost 7 bases, with 14 bases spanning the gap. CDR3 in DNA: TGTGCCAGCAGTGTGGAGGGAACGAGTGAGCAGTACTTC. Amino acid sequence: CASSVEGTSEQYF.

The chain couples TRBV7-9 to TRBJ1-1; a possible D gene is TRBD1 (6 bases). Germline CDR1 reads SEHNR; CDR2 reads FQNEAQ (reference sequence). This CDR3 region has 14 residues. V lost 5 bases, J lost 0 bases, and 10 bases lay in between. CDR3 protein: CASSLGTLNTEAFF. In DNA form, the CDR3 reads TGTGCCAGCAGCCTCGGGACATTGAACACTGAAGCTTTCTTT.

The chain joins TRBV19 to TRBJ2-3; D gene ambiguous. With 6 bases removed from V and 6 bases from J, the gap between germline ends came to 10 bases. This CDR3 has 12 residues. CDR1 is LNHDA and CDR2 is SQIVND in the germline V gene (reference sequence). The CDR3 loop is CASSRLRDTQYF. For the CDR3, the DNA is TGTGCCAGTAGCCGTCTACGGGATACGCAGTATTTT.

The chain recombines TRBV7-8 with TRBJ2-3; D perhaps matches TRBD2 (7 bases). The germline V gene has CDR1 SGHVS and CDR2 FQNEAQ. The germline V and J ends were trimmed by 1 base and 0 bases, with 23 bases remaining between them. The CDR3 contains 20 residues. Here the CDR3 DNA reads TGTGCCAGCAGCTTAGATGTTAATGGCGGGGGCTGGTCTAGCACAGATACGCAGTATTTT. The encoded protein is CASSLDVNGGGWSSTDTQYF.

The sample holds a few counts of this clone. V is TRBV18 and J is TRBJ1-4; maybe TRBD1 (6 bases). CDR1 is KGHSH and CDR2 is LQKENI in the germline V gene. Trimming pared 2 bases from V and 2 bases from J, leaving 15 bases between. There are 17 residues in the CDR3. In DNA, the CDR3 is TGTGCCAGCTCACCAAGAGCGGCGGGGGCTACTAATGAAAAACTGTTTTTT. Protein product: CASSPRAAGATNEKLFF.

V and J are TRBV5-1 and TRBJ2-7; 11 bases are a match to TRBD1. The trim removed 4 bases at V and 6 bases at J, leaving 9 bases unmatched. CDR1 SGHRS and CDR2 YFSETQ come from the germline V gene. This CDR3 is 15 amino acids long. The CDR3 nucleotides read TGCGCCAGCAGCGGGGGGACAGGGGGAACGGTCGAGCAGTACTTC. Translating gives CASSGGTGGTVEQYF.

The rearrangement links TRBV7-9 to TRBJ1-1; D might be TRBD1 (6 bases). The germline V gene has CDR1 SEHNR and CDR2 FQNEAQ (reference sequence). The V end lost 5 bases, the J end lost 0 bases, and 13 bases lay between the germline ends. The CDR3 consists of 15 residues. In nucleotides, the CDR3 is TGTGCCAGCAGCCCCAGGGGTGAGGTGAACACTGAAGCTTTCTTT. This encodes CASSPRGEVNTEAFF. The full variable domain, completed using reference TRBV7-9 and TRBJ1-1, is DTGVSQNPRHKITKRGQNVTFRCDPISEHNRLYWYRQTLGQGPEFLTYFQNEAQLEKSRLLSDRFSAERPKGSFSTLEIQRTEQGDSAMYLCASSPRGEVNTEAFFGQGTRLTVV.

The CDR3 DNA sequence: TGTGCCAGCAGCGGCGGGACATACCGCCAAGAGACCCAGTACTTC. This encodes CASSGGTYRQETQYF. This rearrangement joins TRBV9 to TRBJ2-5; D is possibly TRBD1 or TRBD2 (6 bases each). Germline V gene lookup returns CDR1 SGDLS and CDR2 YYNGEE. Trimming cost V 3 bases and J 1 base, with 13 bases left between them. CDR3 size: 15 residues.

The V gene is TRBV30, the J gene TRBJ2-3, with 7 bases matching TRBD2. The length of the CDR3 is 11 residues. V shed 7 bases, J shed 6 bases, and the junction held 4 bases outside the gene matches. Germline V CDR1 and CDR2: GTSNPN, SVGIG (reference sequence). The CDR3 loop is CASQGGDTQYF. As DNA, the CDR3 is TGTGCCTCGCAGGGAGGGGATACGCAGTATTTT.